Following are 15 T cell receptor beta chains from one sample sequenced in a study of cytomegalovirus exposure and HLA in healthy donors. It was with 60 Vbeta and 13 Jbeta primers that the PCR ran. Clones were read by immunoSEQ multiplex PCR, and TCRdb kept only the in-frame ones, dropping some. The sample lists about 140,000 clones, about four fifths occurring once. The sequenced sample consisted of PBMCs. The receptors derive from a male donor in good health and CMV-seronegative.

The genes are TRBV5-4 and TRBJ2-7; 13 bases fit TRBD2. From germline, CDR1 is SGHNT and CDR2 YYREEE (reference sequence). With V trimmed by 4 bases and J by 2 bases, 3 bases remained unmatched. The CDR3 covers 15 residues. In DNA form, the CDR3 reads TGTGCCAGCAGCCGCGGGACTAGCGGGACCTACGAGCAGTACTTC. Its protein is CASSRGTSGTYEQYF.

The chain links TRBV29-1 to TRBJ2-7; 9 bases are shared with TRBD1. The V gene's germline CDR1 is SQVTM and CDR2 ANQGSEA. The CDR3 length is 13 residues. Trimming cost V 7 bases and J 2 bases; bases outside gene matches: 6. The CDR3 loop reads CSASGTGTYEQYF. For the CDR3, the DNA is TGCAGCGCATCCGGGACAGGGACCTACGAGCAGTACTTC.

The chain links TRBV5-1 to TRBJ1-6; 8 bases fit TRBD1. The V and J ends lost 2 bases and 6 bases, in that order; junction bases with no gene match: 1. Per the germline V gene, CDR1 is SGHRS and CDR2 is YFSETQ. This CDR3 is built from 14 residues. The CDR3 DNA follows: TGCGCCAGCAGCTTCGGACAGGGTAATTCACCCCTCCACTTT. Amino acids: CASSFGQGNSPLHF.

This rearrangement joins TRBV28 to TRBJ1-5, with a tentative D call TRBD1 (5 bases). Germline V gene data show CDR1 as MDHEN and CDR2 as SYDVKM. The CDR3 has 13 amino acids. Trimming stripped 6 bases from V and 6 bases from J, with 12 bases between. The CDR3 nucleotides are TGTGCCAGCAGCTATCCAGGGTCTCAGCCCCAGCATTTT. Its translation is CASSYPGSQPQHF.

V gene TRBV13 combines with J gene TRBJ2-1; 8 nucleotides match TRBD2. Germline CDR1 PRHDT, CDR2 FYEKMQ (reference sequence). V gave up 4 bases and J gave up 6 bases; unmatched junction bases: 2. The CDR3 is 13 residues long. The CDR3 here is CASSYGGGNEQFF. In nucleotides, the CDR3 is TGTGCCAGCAGCTACGGGGGGGGCAATGAGCAGTTCTTC. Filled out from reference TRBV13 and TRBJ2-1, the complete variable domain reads AAGVIQSPRHLIKEKRETATLKCYPIPRHDTVYWYQQGPGQDPQFLISFYEKMQSDKGSIPDRFSAQQFSDYHSELNMSSLELGDSALYFCASSYGGGNEQFFGPGTRLTVL.

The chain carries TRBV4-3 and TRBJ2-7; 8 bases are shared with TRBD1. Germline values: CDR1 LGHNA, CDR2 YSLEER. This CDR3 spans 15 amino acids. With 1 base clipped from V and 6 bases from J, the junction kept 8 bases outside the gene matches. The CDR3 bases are TGCGCCAGCAGCCAAGCGAGGACAGGGAGATCCGAGCAGTACTTC. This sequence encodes CASSQARTGRSEQYF.

Here the CDR3 reads CASSLGDRGANYGYTF. The CDR3 nucleotides are TGCGCCAGCAGCTTGGGGGACAGGGGAGCTAACTATGGCTACACCTTC. The rearrangement uses TRBV5-1 and TRBJ1-2; TRBD1 agrees at 10 bases. The CDR3 loop spans 16 amino acids. The V and J ends lost 0 bases and 0 bases, in that order; junction bases with no gene match: 2. Looked up from germline, CDR1 is SGHRS and CDR2 is YFSETQ. The complete variable domain, with remaining parts taken from reference TRBV5-1 and TRBJ1-2, reads KAGVTQTPRYLIKTRGQQVTLSCSPISGHRSVSWYQQTPGQGLQFLFEYFSETQRNKGNFPGRFSGRQFSNSRSEMNVSTLELGDSALYLCASSLGDRGANYGYTFGSGTRLTVV.

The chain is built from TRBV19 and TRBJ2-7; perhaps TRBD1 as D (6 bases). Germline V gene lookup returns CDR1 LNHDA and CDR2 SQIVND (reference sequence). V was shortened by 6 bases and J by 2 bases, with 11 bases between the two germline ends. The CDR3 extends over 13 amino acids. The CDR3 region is CASRLTGTYEQYF. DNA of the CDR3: TGTGCCAGTAGATTGACAGGTACCTACGAGCAGTACTTC.

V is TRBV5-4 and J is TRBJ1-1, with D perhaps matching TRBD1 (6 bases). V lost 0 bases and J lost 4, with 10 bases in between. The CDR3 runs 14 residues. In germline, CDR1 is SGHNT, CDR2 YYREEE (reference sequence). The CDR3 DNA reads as TGTGCCAGCAGCTTGGCCGGGGGGGCCACTGAAGCTTTCTTT. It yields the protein CASSLAGGATEAFF. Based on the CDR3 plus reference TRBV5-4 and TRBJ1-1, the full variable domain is ETGVTQSPTHLIKTRGQQVTLRCSSQSGHNTVSWYQQALGQGPQFIFQYYREEENGRGNFPPRFSGLQFPNYSSELNVNALELDDSALYLCASSLAGGATEAFFGQGTRLTVV.

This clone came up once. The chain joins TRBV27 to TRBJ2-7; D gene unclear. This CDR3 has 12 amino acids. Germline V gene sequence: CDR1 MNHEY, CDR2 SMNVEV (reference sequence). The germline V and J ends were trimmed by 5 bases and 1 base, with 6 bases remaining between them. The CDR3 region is CASSASSYEQYF. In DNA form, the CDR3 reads TGTGCCAGCAGTGCTAGTTCCTACGAGCAGTACTTC.

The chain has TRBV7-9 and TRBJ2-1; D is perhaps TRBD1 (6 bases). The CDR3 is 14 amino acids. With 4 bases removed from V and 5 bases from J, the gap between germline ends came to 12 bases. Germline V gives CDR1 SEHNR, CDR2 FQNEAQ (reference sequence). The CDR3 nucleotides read TGTGCCAGCAGCTGGACAGTCGGCAACAATGAGCAGTTCTTC. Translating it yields CASSWTVGNNEQFF.

CDR3 bases: TGTGCCAGCAGCGTGAACGGGATTGCACCAGATACGCAGTATTTT. It is translated as CASSVNGIAPDTQYF. The V and J genes are TRBV9 and TRBJ2-3; D is possibly TRBD2 (5 bases). The CDR3 extends over 15 amino acids. Trimming took off 2 bases at V and 4 bases at J, with 14 bases between the two ends. From germline, CDR1 is SGDLS and CDR2 YYNGEE.

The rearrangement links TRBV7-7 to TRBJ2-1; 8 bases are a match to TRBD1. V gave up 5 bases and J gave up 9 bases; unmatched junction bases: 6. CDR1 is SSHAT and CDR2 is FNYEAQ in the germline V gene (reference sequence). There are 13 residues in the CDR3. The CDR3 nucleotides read TGTGCCAGCAGCCCCGGGACAGGCGGTGAGCAGTTCTTC. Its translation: CASSPGTGGEQFF.

CDR3 coding DNA: TGTGCCTGGAGTCACCCGACTCGGCATACGCAGTATTTT. Translating it yields CAWSHPTRHTQYF. This chain joins TRBV30 and TRBJ2-3; unclear D gene. V lost 2 bases, J lost 7 bases, and 13 bases lay in between. The CDR3 loop spans 13 amino acids. The germline V gene has CDR1 GTSNPN and CDR2 SVGIG (reference sequence).

This CDR3 is CASSPPGTVPGETQYF. CDR3 nucleotides: TGCGCCAGCAGCCCTCCCGGTACCGTACCGGGAGAGACCCAGTACTTC. The V call is TRBV5-1, the J call TRBJ2-5; D is unresolved. In germline, CDR1 is SGHRS, CDR2 YFSETQ. CDR3 length: 16 amino acids. V shed 4 bases and J shed 4 bases, with 20 bases lying between them.